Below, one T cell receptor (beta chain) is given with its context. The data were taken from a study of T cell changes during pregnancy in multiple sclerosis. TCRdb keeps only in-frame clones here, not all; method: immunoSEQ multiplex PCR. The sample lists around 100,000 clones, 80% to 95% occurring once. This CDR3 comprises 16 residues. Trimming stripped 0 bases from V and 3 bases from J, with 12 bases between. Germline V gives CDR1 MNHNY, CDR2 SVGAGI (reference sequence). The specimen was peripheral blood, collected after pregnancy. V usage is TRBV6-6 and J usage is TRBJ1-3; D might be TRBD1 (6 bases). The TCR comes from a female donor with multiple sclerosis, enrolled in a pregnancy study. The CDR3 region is CASSYSRGRGGNTIYF. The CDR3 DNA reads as TGTGCCAGCAGTTACTCGCGGGGGCGAGGTGGAAACACCATATATTTT.